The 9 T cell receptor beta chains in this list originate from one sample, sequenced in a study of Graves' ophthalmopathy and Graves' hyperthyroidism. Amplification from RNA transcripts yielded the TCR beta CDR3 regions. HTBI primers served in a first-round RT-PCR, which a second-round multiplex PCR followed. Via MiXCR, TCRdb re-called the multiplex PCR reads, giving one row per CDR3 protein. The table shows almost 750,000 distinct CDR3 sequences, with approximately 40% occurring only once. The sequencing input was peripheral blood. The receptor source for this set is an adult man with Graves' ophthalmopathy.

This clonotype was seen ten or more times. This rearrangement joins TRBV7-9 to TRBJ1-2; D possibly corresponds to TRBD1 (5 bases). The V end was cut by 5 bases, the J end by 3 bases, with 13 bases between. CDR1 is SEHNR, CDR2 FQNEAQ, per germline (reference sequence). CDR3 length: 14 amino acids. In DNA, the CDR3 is TGTGCCAGCAGCGCAGGGTATACGGACTATGGCTACACCTTC. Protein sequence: CASSAGYTDYGYTF.

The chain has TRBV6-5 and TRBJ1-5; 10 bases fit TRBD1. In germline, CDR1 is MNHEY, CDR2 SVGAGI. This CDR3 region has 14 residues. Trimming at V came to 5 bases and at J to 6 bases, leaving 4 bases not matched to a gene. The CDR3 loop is CASSQDRGFQPQHF. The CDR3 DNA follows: TGTGCCAGCAGTCAGGACAGGGGGTTTCAGCCCCAGCATTTT.

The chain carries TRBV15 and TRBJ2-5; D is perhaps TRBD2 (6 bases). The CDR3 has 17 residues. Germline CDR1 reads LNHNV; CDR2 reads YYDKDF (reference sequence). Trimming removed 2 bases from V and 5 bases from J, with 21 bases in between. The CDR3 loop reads CATSRCLELRGTETQYF. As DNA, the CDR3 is TGTGCCACCAGCAGATGCCTAGAGCTTCGCGGGACGGAGACCCAGTACTTC. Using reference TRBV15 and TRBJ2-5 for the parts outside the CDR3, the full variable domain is DAMVIQNPRYQVTQFGKPVTLSCSQTLNHNVMYWYQQKSSQAPKLLFHYYDKDFNNEADTPDNFQSRRPNTSFCFLDIRSPGLGDTAMYLCATSRCLELRGTETQYFGPGTRLLVL.

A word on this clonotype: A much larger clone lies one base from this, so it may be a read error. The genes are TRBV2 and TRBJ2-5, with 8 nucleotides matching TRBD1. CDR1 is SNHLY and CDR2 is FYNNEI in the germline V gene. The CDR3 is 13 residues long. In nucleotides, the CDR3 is TGTACCAGCAGTCAGGGGGCATCGGAGACCCAGTACTTC. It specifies CTSSQGASETQYF.

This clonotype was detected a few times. CDR3 amino acids: CASSIPGGSSPLHF. The CDR3 DNA follows: TGTGCCAGCAGTATACCAGGGGGCTCTTCACCCCTCCACTTT. This rearrangement joins TRBV25-1 to TRBJ1-6; TRBD1 aligns across 8 bases. V shed 5 bases, J shed 9 bases, and the junction held 6 bases outside the gene matches. Germline CDR1 is MGHDK and CDR2 is SYGVNS. The CDR3 is 14 amino acids.

CDR3 coding DNA: TGCAGCGTTCAGGGAATGGCGGGGACAGATACGCAGTATTTT. Translating it yields CSVQGMAGTDTQYF. V and J are TRBV29-1 and TRBJ2-3; maybe TRBD2 (6 bases). CDR1 is SQVTM, CDR2 ANQGSEA, per germline. The V end was cut by 5 bases, the J end by 3 bases, with 15 bases between. The CDR3 has 14 residues.

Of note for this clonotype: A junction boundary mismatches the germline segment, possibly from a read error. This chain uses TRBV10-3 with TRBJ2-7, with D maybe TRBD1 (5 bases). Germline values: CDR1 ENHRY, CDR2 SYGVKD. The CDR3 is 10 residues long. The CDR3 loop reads CAISPSGFRF. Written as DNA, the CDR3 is TGTGCCATCAGTCCGTCAGGGTTTCGCTTC.

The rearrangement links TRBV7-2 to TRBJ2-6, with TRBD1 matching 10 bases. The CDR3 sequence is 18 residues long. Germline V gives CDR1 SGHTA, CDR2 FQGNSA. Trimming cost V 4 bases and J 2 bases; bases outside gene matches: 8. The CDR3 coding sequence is TGTGCCAGCAGCTCAATGCGGGACAGGGGCGCTGGGGCCAACGTCCTGACTTTC. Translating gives CASSSMRDRGAGANVLTF.

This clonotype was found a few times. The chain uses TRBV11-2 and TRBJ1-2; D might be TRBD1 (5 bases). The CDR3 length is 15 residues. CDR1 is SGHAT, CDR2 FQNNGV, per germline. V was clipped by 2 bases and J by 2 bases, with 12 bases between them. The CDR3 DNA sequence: TGTGCCAGCAGCTTAAACCGGGGACGGAACTATGGCTACACCTTC. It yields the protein CASSLNRGRNYGYTF.